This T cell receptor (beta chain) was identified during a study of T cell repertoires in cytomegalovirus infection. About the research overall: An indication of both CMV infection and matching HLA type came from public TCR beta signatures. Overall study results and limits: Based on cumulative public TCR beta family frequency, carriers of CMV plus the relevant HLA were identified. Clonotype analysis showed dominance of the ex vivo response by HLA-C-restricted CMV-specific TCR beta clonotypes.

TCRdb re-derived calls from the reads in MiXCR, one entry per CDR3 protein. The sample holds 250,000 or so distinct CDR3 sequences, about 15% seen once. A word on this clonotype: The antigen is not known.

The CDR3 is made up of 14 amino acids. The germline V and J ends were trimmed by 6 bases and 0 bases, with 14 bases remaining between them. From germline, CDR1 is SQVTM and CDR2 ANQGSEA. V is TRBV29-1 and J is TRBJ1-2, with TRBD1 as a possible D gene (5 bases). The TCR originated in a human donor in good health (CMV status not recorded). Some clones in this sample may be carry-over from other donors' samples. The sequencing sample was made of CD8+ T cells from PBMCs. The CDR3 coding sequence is TGCAGCGTCGACCCCAGGGTAGCTAACTATGGCTACACCTTC. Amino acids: CSVDPRVANYGYTF.